The rows below give T cell receptor beta chains drawn from one sample of a study of blood T cell repertoires in COVID-19. Produced via immunoSEQ multiplex PCR; TCRdb's table is partial and in-frame only. The sample yields over 300,000 clones, 83% seen once. Specimen: peripheral blood. All receptors derive from a woman aged 50 to 65 with acute or convalescent COVID-19. Each CDR3 is given with its conserved first and last residue. A D gene is named only where the DNA matches it firmly.

len: 16; j_gene: TRBJ1-1; d_gene: TRBD1; v_gene: TRBV5-6; CDR3aa: CASSPETGATGTEAFF
len: 13; j_gene: TRBJ1-1; d_gene: -; v_gene: TRBV12-3/TRBV12-4; CDR3aa: CASSLAVSGSAFF
len: 15; j_gene: TRBJ1-4; d_gene: TRBD1; v_gene: TRBV27; CDR3aa: CASSPDRGQEEKLFF
len: 16; j_gene: TRBJ1-1; d_gene: TRBD1; v_gene: TRBV11-2; CDR3aa: CASRSERGPTNTEAFF
len: 15; j_gene: TRBJ1-4; d_gene: TRBD1; v_gene: TRBV5-1; CDR3aa: CASSYGQGQNEKLFF
len: 15; j_gene: TRBJ1-2; d_gene: -; v_gene: TRBV6-5; CDR3aa: CASSYSKRTLYGYTF
len: 13; j_gene: TRBJ1-2; d_gene: TRBD1; v_gene: TRBV9; CDR3aa: CASSVGQGDGYTF
len: 13; j_gene: TRBJ1-1; d_gene: -; v_gene: TRBV19; CDR3aa: CASSDRRNTEAFF
len: 13; j_gene: TRBJ1-4; d_gene: TRBD1; v_gene: TRBV12-3/TRBV12-4; CDR3aa: CASIRDRGEKLFF
len: 14; j_gene: TRBJ2-1; d_gene: -; v_gene: TRBV3-1/TRBV3-2; CDR3aa: CASSLTTGKDEQFF
len: 20; j_gene: TRBJ1-5; d_gene: TRBD1; v_gene: TRBV18; CDR3aa: CASSPILLDRVRLSNQPQHF
len: 14; j_gene: TRBJ2-7; d_gene: TRBD1; v_gene: TRBV27; CDR3aa: CASSLTGQGYEQYF
len: 12; j_gene: TRBJ1-1; d_gene: -; v_gene: TRBV5-1; CDR3aa: CASSSMNTEAFF
len: 15; j_gene: TRBJ1-1; d_gene: -; v_gene: TRBV5-1; CDR3aa: CASSAEVGGYTEAFF
len: 15; j_gene: TRBJ2-5; d_gene: TRBD1; v_gene: TRBV7-2; CDR3aa: CASSLVQGAWETQYF
len: 14; j_gene: TRBJ2-7; d_gene: TRBD1; v_gene: TRBV9; CDR3aa: CASSVGDRGSEQYF
len: 14; j_gene: TRBJ2-1; d_gene: TRBD2; v_gene: TRBV24-1; CDR3aa: CATTGTSGYNEQFF
len: 12; j_gene: TRBJ1-1; d_gene: -; v_gene: TRBV29-1; CDR3aa: CSAASGYTEAFF
len: 13; j_gene: TRBJ2-3; d_gene: -; v_gene: TRBV6-6; CDR3aa: CASSYSATDTQYF
len: 15; j_gene: TRBJ2-7; d_gene: TRBD2; v_gene: TRBV9; CDR3aa: CASSAAGTSAYEQYF
len: 14; j_gene: TRBJ2-5; d_gene: -; v_gene: TRBV2; CDR3aa: CASSGVGRPETQYF
len: 16; j_gene: TRBJ2-1; d_gene: TRBD2; v_gene: TRBV7-2; CDR3aa: CASSSRTSGSHNEQFF
len: 17; j_gene: TRBJ2-7; d_gene: -; v_gene: TRBV6-2/TRBV6-3; CDR3aa: CASSYSIQATFSYEQYF
len: 15; j_gene: TRBJ2-3; d_gene: TRBD2; v_gene: TRBV29-1; CDR3aa: CSVEGAGGQTDTQYF
len: 15; j_gene: TRBJ2-1; d_gene: TRBD2; v_gene: TRBV7-3; CDR3aa: CASSLNGRDYNEQFF
len: 13; j_gene: TRBJ2-7; d_gene: TRBD1; v_gene: TRBV3-1/TRBV3-2; CDR3aa: CASSQRQGREQYF
len: 16; j_gene: TRBJ1-2; d_gene: -; v_gene: TRBV5-4; CDR3aa: CASSPAGTYANYGYTF
len: 13; j_gene: TRBJ2-7; d_gene: TRBD1; v_gene: TRBV6-2/TRBV6-3; CDR3aa: CASSSGQVSEQYF
len: 11; j_gene: TRBJ2-2; d_gene: -; v_gene: TRBV4-1; CDR3aa: CASARAGELFF
len: 13; j_gene: TRBJ1-2; d_gene: TRBD1; v_gene: TRBV2; CDR3aa: CASRTGMNYGYTF
len: 13; j_gene: TRBJ2-1; d_gene: TRBD1; v_gene: TRBV27; CDR3aa: CASSSRTGNEQFF
len: 14; j_gene: TRBJ2-2; d_gene: -; v_gene: TRBV2; CDR3aa: CASSENRDTGELFF
len: 12; j_gene: TRBJ1-4; d_gene: -; v_gene: TRBV5-1; CDR3aa: CASSIEDEKLFF
len: 15; j_gene: TRBJ2-3; d_gene: -; v_gene: TRBV2; CDR3aa: CASTSYRLGTDTQYF
len: 15; j_gene: TRBJ1-1; d_gene: TRBD1; v_gene: TRBV10-3; CDR3aa: CAIGGQGGMNTEAFF
len: 14; j_gene: TRBJ2-3; d_gene: -; v_gene: TRBV7-9; CDR3aa: CASTPSAGFDTQYF
len: 15; j_gene: TRBJ2-2; d_gene: TRBD2; v_gene: TRBV6-1; CDR3aa: CASSESRLAVKELFF
len: 19; j_gene: TRBJ2-1; d_gene: TRBD1; v_gene: TRBV7-8; CDR3aa: CASSLASPGQGVSYNEQFF
len: 17; j_gene: TRBJ2-4; d_gene: -; v_gene: TRBV7-9; CDR3aa: CASSSLGRGDAKNIQYF
len: 14; j_gene: TRBJ2-7; d_gene: TRBD1; v_gene: TRBV30; CDR3aa: CAWRDLGTGEMEYF
len: 15; j_gene: TRBJ2-7; d_gene: TRBD1; v_gene: TRBV5-6; CDR3aa: CASSSIRTGGSEQYF
len: 14; j_gene: TRBJ2-1; d_gene: -; v_gene: TRBV6-5; CDR3aa: CASSYSPSSNEQFF
len: 17; j_gene: TRBJ1-5; d_gene: -; v_gene: TRBV6-2/TRBV6-3; CDR3aa: CASSSPRPGESNQPQHF
len: 12; j_gene: TRBJ2-7; d_gene: -; v_gene: TRBV29-1; CDR3aa: CSAAGQTYEQYF
len: 15; j_gene: TRBJ1-3; d_gene: -; v_gene: TRBV3-1/TRBV3-2; CDR3aa: CASSQEGRAGNTIYF
len: 14; j_gene: TRBJ2-4; d_gene: -; v_gene: TRBV6-5; CDR3aa: CASSPTLRRQNQYF
len: 13; j_gene: TRBJ2-3; d_gene: -; v_gene: TRBV30; CDR3aa: CAWSKGGADTQYF
len: 15; j_gene: TRBJ2-3; d_gene: TRBD2; v_gene: TRBV6-5; CDR3aa: CASTGTNGIPDTQYF
len: 15; j_gene: TRBJ1-4; d_gene: TRBD1; v_gene: TRBV19; CDR3aa: CASGERGRTNEKLFF